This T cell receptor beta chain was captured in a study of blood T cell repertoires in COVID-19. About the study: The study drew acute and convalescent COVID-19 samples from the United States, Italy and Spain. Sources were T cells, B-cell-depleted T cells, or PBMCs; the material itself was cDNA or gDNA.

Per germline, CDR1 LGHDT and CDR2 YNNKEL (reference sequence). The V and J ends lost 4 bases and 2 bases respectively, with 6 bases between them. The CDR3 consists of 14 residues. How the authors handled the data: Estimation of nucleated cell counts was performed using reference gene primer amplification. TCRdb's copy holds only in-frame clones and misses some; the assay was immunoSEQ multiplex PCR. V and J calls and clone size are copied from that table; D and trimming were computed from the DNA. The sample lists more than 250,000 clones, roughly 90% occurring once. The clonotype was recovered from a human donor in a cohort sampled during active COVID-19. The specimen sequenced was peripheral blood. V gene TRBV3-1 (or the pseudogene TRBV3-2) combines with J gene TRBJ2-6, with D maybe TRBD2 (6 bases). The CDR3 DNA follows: TGTGCCAGCAGCCCGGGAGCTGGGGCCAACGTCCTGACTTTC. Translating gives CASSPGAGANVLTF.